A single sample gave rise to the 14 T cell receptor beta chains below, sequenced in a study of OX40 agonist ivuxolimab in advanced cancers. The data were produced by immunoSEQ multiplex PCR, yet TCRdb's version contains in-frame clones alone and is incomplete. Among about 68,000 clones listed, more than 75% were seen once. Sample: CD4+ or CD8+ T cells sorted from blood, taken in a trial of the OX40 agonist ivuxolimab. These TCRs come from an adult with an advanced solid tumor such as melanoma, head and neck, liver or kidney cancer.

The gene calls are TRBV6-5 and TRBJ1-2; TRBD1 matches 9 bases. V lost 5 bases, J lost 8 bases, and 9 bases stayed unmatched. Germline values: CDR1 MNHEY, CDR2 SVGAGI. This CDR3 contains 14 residues. CDR3 region: CASSVTGGAGGYTF. The DNA for the CDR3 is TGTGCCAGCAGTGTAACAGGGGGCGCCGGGGGCTACACCTTC.

J is TRBJ1-4 and V is TRBV4-1, with TRBD1 matching over 8 bases. Germline CDR1 and CDR2: MGHRA and YSYEKL. V dropped 7 bases and J dropped 8; count of bases not matched to a gene: 6. The CDR3 has 13 amino acids. The CDR3 loop is CASMRTGNEKLFF. The CDR3 bases are TGCGCCAGCATGCGGACAGGGAACGAAAAACTGTTTTTT.

The J gene is TRBJ1-2, the V gene TRBV2; D ambiguous. Germline values: CDR1 SNHLY, CDR2 FYNNEI. The CDR3 extends over 11 amino acids. Between the trimmed V and J ends, which lost 4 bases and 4 bases, there was a span of 4 bases. In DNA form, the CDR3 reads TGTGCCAGCAGTGTCAGCTATGGCTACACCTTC. Encoded protein: CASSVSYGYTF.

V and J are TRBV5-4 and TRBJ1-1, with 8 positions matching TRBD1. V lost 2 bases and J lost 2; bases outside the gene matches: 5. This CDR3 spans 15 amino acids. CDR1 and CDR2 (germline): SGHNT, YYREEE (reference sequence). This CDR3 is CASSLGDRPNTEAFF. The CDR3 coding sequence is TGTGCCAGCAGCTTAGGGGACAGGCCTAACACTGAAGCTTTCTTT.

The gene calls are TRBV30 and TRBJ1-5; TRBD1 might be the D (5 bases). Trimming shortened V by 4 bases and J by 1 base, and 8 bases separated the two germline ends. Germline CDR1 reads GTSNPN; CDR2 reads SVGIG (reference sequence). This CDR3 comprises 13 residues. The CDR3, as DNA: TGTGCCTGGAATGCAGGGAGCAATCAGCCCCAGCATTTT. Amino acids: CAWNAGSNQPQHF.

The chain carries TRBV18 and TRBJ2-1, with 11 bases fitting TRBD2. This CDR3 has 19 residues. Germline V gene data show CDR1 as KGHSH and CDR2 as LQKENI. V dropped 3 bases and J dropped 0; count of bases not matched to a gene: 10. This chain's CDR3 is CASSPGLAGGPFSYNEQFF. Here the CDR3 DNA reads TGTGCCAGCTCACCGGGGCTAGCGGGGGGTCCTTTCTCCTACAATGAGCAGTTCTTC.

This clone is a singleton in its sample. The chain recombines TRBV9 with TRBJ2-5; no clear D. This CDR3 spans 14 amino acids. V dropped 0 bases and J dropped 0 bases, with 6 bases sitting between them. CDR1 and CDR2 (germline): SGDLS, YYNGEE. The CDR3 here is CASSVGAHQETQYF. DNA for the CDR3: TGTGCCAGCAGCGTAGGGGCCCACCAAGAGACCCAGTACTTC.

V and J are TRBV5-6 and TRBJ2-6; 7 bases line up with TRBD1. Germline loops: CDR1 SGHDT, CDR2 YYEEEE. Losses at the gene ends were 4 bases for V and 0 bases for J; bases not matched to a gene: 7. CDR3 size: 17 residues. CDR3 sequence (DNA): TGTGCCAGCAGCCTACGGGGACAGTTCTCTGGGGCCAACGTCCTGACTTTC. The encoded protein is CASSLRGQFSGANVLTF.

This chain's CDR3 is CASSSTLSLTNSPLHF. CDR3 nucleotides: TGTGCCAGCAGCTCAACACTATCCCTTACTAATTCACCCCTCCACTTT. The chain carries TRBV7-9 and TRBJ1-6; D gene uncertain. The germline gives CDR1 SEHNR, CDR2 FQNEAQ (reference sequence). V dropped 4 bases and J dropped 6 bases, with 16 bases sitting between them. The CDR3 covers 16 residues.

V usage is TRBV6-1 and J usage is TRBJ2-7; 11 nucleotides line up with TRBD2. Trimming at V came to 8 bases and at J to 5 bases, leaving 5 bases not matched to a gene. Germline CDR1 MNHNS, CDR2 SASEGT. The CDR3 length is 13 residues. CDR3 nucleotide sequence: TGTGCCAGCGTACTAGCGGGGGCTCACGAGCAGTACTTC. Translating it yields CASVLAGAHEQYF.

CDR3: CASSLPGARTYEQYF. The DNA for the CDR3 is TGTGCCAGCAGCTTACCCGGGGCGCGAACATACGAGCAGTACTTC. The chain carries TRBV7-2 and TRBJ2-7; the D call may be TRBD1 or TRBD2 (5 bases each). V shed 2 bases and J shed 4 bases, with 15 bases lying between them. The CDR3 spans 15 residues. CDR1 is SGHTA and CDR2 is FQGNSA in the germline V gene.

This sequence joins TRBV14 and TRBJ2-3, with D uncertain. Germline CDR1 reads SGHDN; CDR2 reads FVKESK. V gave up 4 bases and J gave up 5 bases, with 16 bases separating them. The CDR3 totals 15 residues. The CDR3 region is CASSPTDGWGDTQYF. The CDR3 nucleotides are TGTGCCAGCAGCCCTACCGACGGGTGGGGAGATACGCAGTATTTT.

The chain has TRBV6-1 and TRBJ2-7; D is possibly TRBD1 or TRBD2 (5 bases each). V was pared by 6 bases and J by 3 bases, with 12 bases between. Germline CDR1 and CDR2: MNHNS and SASEGT. The CDR3 is 13 residues long. The CDR3 DNA follows: TGTGCCAGCAGGACCAGGGACGGCTACGAGCAGTACTTC. This encodes CASRTRDGYEQYF.

The V and J genes are TRBV27 and TRBJ1-2, with D maybe TRBD1 (5 bases). V lost 0 bases to trimming and J lost 5 bases, with 13 bases between them. The CDR3 contains 15 residues. Germline CDR1 MNHEY, CDR2 SMNVEV (reference sequence). The CDR3: CASSLSGTQGYGYTF. As DNA, the CDR3 is TGTGCCAGCAGTTTATCGGGGACTCAAGGATATGGCTACACCTTC.